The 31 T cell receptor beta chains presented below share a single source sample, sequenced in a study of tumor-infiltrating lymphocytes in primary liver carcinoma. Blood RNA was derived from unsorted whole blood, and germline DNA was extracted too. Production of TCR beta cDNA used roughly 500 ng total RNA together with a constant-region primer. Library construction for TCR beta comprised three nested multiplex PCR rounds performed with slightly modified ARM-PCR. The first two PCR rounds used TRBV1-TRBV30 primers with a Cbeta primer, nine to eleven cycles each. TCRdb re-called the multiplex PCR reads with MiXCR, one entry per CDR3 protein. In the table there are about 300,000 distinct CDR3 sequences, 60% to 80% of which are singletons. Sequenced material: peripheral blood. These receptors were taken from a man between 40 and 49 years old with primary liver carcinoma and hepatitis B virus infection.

CDR3 bases: TGTGCCAGCAGTGATGGGCAGCGCGACGAGCAGTACTTC. Translating gives CASSDGQRDEQYF. J is TRBJ2-7 and V is TRBV2, with D uncertain. Trimming cost V 3 bases and J 5 bases, with 11 bases left between them. The CDR3 contains 13 residues. The germline V gene has CDR1 SNHLY and CDR2 FYNNEI.

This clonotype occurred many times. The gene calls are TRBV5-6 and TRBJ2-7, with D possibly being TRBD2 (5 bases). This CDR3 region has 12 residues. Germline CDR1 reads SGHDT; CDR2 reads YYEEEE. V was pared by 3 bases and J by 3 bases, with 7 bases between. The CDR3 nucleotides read TGTGCCAGCAGCTATCGGGGCTACGAGCAGTACTTC. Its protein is CASSYRGYEQYF.

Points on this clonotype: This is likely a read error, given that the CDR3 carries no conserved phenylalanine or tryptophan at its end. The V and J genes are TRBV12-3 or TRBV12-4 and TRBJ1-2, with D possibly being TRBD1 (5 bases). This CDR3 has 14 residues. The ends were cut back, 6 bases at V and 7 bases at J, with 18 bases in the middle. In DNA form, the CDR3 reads TGTGCCAGCAGCTTAATGAGGGGAGCAAGTGGCTACACCATC. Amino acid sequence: CASSLMRGASGYTI.

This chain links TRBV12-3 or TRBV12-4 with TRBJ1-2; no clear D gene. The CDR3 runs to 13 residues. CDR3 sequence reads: CTSSLGRDYGYTF. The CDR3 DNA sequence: TGTACAAGCAGTTTAGGGCGGGACTATGGCTACACCTTC.

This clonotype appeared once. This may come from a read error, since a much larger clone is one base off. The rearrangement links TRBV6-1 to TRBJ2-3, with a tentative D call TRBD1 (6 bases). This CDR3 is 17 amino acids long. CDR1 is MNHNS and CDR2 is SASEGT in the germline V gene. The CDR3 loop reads CASSEPHRVRGTDTKYF. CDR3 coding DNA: TGTGCCAGCAGTGAGCCCCACAGGGTTCGGGGCACAGATACGAAGTATTTT.

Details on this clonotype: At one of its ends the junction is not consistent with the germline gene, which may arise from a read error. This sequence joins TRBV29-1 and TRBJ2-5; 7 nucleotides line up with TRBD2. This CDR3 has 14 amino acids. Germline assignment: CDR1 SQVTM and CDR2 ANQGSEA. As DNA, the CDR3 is TGCAGCGGATTCGGGGGGTATGGCCAAGAGACGCAGTACTTC. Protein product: CSGFGGYGQETQYF.

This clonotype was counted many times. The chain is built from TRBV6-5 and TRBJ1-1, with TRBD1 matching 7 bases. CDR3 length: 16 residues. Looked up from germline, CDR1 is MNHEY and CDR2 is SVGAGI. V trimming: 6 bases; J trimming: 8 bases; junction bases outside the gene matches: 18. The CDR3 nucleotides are TGTGCCAGCAGCACAGGGGAACGTTCAATACAGGGCGAAGCTTTCTTT. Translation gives CASSTGERSIQGEAFF.

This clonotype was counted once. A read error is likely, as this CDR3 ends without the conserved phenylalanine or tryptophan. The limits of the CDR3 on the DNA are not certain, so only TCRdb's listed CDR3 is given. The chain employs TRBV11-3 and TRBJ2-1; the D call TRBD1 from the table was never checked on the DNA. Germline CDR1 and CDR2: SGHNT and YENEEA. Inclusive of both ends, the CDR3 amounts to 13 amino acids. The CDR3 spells CASTSGGHNERFS.

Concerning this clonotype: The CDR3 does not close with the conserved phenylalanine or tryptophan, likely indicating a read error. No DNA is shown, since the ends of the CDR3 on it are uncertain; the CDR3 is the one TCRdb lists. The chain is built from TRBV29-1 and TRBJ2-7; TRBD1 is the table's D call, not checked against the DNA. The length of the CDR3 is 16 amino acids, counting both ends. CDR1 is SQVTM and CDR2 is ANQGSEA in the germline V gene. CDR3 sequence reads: CSVELMTREGSYEQYY.

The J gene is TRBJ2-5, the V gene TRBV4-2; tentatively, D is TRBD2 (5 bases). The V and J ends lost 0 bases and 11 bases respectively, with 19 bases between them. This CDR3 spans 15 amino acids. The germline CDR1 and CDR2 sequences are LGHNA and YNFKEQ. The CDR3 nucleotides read TGTGCCAGCAGCCAAGACGTGCTAGCAAGTGAGATACAGTACTTC. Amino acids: CASSQDVLASEIQYF.

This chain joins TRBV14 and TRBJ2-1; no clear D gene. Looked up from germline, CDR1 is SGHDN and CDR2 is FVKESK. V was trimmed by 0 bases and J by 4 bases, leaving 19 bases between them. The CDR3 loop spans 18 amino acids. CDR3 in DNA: TGTGCCAGCAGCCAAGATCAAAGCCGTACAGCGCTTTACAATGAGCAGTTCTTC. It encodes CASSQDQSRTALYNEQFF.

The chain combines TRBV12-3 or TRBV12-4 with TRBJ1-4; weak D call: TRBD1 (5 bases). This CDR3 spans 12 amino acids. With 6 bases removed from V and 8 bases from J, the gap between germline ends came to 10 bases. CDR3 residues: CASRRGYEKLFF. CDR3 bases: TGTGCCAGCAGGCGGGGGTACGAAAAACTGTTTTTT.

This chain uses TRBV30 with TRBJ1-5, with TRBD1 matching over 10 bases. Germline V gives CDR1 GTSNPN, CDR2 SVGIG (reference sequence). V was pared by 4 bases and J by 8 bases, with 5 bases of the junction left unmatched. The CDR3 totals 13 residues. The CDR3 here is CAWTRDRGEPQHF. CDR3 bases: TGTGCCTGGACCAGGGACAGGGGAGAGCCCCAGCATTTT.

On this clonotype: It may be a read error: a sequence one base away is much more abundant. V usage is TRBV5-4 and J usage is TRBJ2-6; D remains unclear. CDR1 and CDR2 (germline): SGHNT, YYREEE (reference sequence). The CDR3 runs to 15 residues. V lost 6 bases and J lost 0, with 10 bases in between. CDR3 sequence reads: CASINPVSGANVLTF. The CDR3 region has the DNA TGTGCCAGCATTAACCCAGTCTCTGGGGCCAACGTCCTGACTTTC.

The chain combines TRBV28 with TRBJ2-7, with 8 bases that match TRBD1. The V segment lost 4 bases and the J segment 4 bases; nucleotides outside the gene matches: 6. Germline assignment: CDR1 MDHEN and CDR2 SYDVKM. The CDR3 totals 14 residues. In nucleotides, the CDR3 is TGTGCCAGCAGTTGGTCCGGGACAGGTTACGAGCAGTACTTC. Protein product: CASSWSGTGYEQYF. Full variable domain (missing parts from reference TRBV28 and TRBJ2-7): DVKVTQSSRYLVKRTGEKVFLECVQDMDHENMFWYRQDPGLGLRLIYFSYDVKMKEKGDIPEGYSVSREKKERFSLILESASTNQTSMYLCASSWSGTGYEQYFGPGTRLTVT.

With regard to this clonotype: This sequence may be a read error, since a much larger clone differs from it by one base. The CDR3 bases are TGTGCCAGCAGTTACTTGAGGACAGGGAGGTACTATGGCTACACCTTC. Translation gives CASSYLRTGRYYGYTF. The chain couples TRBV6-5 to TRBJ1-2, with 8 bases that match TRBD1. Germline CDR1 MNHEY, CDR2 SVGAGI. The CDR3 contains 16 residues. V dropped 1 base and J dropped 3; count of bases not matched to a gene: 7.

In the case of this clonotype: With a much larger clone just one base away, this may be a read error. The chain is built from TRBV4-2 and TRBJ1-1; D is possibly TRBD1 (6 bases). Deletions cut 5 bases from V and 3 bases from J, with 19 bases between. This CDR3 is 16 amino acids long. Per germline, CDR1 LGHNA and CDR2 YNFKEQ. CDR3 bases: TGTGCCAGCAGCTTCGGGGGGCACGGGTACGACACTGAAGCTTTCTTT. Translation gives CASSFGGHGYDTEAFF.

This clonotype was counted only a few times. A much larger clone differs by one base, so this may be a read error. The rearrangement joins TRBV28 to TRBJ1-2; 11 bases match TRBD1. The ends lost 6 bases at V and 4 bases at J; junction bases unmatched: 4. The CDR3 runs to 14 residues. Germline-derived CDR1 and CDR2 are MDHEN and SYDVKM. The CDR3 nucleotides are TGTGCCAGCAGCACCGGGACAGGGGGCTATGGCTACACCTTC. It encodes CASSTGTGGYGYTF.

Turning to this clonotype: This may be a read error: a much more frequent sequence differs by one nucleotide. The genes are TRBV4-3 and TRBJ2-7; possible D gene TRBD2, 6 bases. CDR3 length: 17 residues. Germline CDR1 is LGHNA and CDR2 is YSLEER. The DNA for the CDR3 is TGCGCCAGCAACCAAGATGGGGGGATGGGCGGCTGGGACGAGCAGTACTTC. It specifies CASNQDGGMGGWDEQYF.

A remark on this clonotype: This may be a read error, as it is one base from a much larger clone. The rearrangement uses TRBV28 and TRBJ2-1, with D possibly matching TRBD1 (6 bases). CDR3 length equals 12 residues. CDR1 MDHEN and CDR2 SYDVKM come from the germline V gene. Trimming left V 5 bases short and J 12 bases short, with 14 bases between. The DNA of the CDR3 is TGTGCCAGCAGTGGGACAAGCGATGGGCAGTTCTTC. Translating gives CASSGTSDGQFF.

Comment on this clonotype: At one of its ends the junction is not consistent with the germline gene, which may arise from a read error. CDR3 in amino acids: CPSSESTGANTGELLF. CDR3 sequence (DNA): TGCCCCAGCAGTGAGTCGACAGGGGCGAACACCGGGGAGTTGTTATTT. The chain employs TRBV10-1 and TRBJ2-2; the match to TRBD1 covers 8 bases. The germline V gene encodes CDR1 WNHNN and CDR2 SYGVQD (reference sequence). The CDR3 has 16 amino acids.

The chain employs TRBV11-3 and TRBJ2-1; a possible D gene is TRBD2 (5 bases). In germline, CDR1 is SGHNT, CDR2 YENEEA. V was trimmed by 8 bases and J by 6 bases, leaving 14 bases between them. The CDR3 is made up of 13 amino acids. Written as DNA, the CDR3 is TGTGCCAGCGGCTCTGGACGGGGCAATGAGCAGTTCTTC. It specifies CASGSGRGNEQFF.

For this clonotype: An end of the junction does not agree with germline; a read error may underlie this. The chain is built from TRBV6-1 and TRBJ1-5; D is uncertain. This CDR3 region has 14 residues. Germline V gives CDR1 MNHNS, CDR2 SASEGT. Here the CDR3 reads CASTSAYSNQLQHF. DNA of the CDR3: TGTGCCAGCACGTCGGCATATAGCAATCAGCTCCAGCATTTT.

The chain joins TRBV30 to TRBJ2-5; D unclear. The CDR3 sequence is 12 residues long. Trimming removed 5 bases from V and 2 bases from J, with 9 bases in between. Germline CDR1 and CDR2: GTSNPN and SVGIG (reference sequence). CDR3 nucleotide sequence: TGTGCCTGGGGACGGCTACAAGAGACCCAGTACTTC. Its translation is CAWGRLQETQYF.

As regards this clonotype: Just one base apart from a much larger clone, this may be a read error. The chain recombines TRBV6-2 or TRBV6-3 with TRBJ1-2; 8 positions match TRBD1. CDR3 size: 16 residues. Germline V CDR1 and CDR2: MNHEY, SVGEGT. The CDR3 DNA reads TGTGCCAGCAGTTACTCGTCAGGGGGCGTCGGCTATCGCTACACCTTC. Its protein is CASSYSSGGVGYRYTF.

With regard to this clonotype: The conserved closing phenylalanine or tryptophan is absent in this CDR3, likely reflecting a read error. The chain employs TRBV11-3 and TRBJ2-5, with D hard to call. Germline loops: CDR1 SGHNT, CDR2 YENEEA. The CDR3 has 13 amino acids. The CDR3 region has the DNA TGTGCCAGCAGCTTGCCGGTTCAAGAAACCCAGTACTAC. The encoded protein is CASSLPVQETQYY.

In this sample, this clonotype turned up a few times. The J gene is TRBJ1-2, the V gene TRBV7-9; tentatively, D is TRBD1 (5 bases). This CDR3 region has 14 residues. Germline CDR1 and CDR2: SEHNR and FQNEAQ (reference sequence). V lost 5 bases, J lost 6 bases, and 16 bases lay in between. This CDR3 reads CASSPRDDHHGYTF. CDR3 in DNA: TGTGCCAGCAGCCCCCGGGACGACCATCATGGCTACACCTTC.

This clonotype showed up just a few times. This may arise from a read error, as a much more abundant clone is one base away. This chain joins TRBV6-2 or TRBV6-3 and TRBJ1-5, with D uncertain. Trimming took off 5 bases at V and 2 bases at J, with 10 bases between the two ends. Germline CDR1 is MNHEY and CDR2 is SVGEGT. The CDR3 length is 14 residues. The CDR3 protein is CASSPTEGNQPQHF. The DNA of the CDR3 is TGTGCCAGCAGTCCTACTGAGGGCAATCAGCCCCAGCATTTT.

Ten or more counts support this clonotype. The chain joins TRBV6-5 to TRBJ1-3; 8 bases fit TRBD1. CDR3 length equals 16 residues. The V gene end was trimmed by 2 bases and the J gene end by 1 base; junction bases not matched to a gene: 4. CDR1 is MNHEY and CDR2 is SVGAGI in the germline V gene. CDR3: CASSYRGTGSGNTIYF. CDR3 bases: TGTGCCAGCAGTTACAGAGGGACAGGTTCTGGAAACACCATATATTTT.

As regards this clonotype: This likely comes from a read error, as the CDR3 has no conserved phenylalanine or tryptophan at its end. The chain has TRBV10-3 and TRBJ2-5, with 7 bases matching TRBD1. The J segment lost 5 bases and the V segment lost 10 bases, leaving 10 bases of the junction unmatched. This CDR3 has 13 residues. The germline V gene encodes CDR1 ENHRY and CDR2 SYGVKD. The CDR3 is CATKEGAQETQYI. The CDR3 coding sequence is TGTGCCACCAAAGAGGGGGCGCAGGAGACCCAGTACATC.

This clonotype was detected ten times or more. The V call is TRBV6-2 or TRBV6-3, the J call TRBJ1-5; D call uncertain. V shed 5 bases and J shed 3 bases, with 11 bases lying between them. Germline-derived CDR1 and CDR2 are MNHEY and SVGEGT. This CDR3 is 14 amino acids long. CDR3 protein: CASSQRDTNQPQHF. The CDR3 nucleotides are TGTGCCAGCAGTCAAAGGGATACCAATCAGCCCCAGCATTTT.